The rows below give T cell receptor beta chains drawn from one sample of a study of a mutant IDH1 vaccine in newly diagnosed glioma. Antigen specificity for these receptors is unknown. Measured with immunoSEQ multiplex PCR; TCRdb has only the in-frame clones, and not every one. The sample carries approximately 43,000 clones, around 79% recorded once. The sample in question was PBMCs, obtained from a glioma patient whose treatment included an IDH1 peptide vaccine. The receptor set was obtained from a woman between 40 and 55 years old with glioma. Some clones in this sample may be carry-over from other donors' samples. Both conserved end residues are part of each CDR3. A D gene is named only where the DNA matches it firmly. Rows may omit the clone size; those that give it use once, few, many or a size class.

clone_size j_call d_call v_call cdr3_length cdr3_aa cdr3_nt
few TRBJ1-1 TRBD1 TRBV10-3 12 CAIQGAGTEAFF TGTGCCATCCAGGGGGCAGGCACTGAAGCTTTCTTT
- TRBJ2-7 - TRBV6-5 14 CASSYKGREYEQYF TGTGCCAGCAGTTACAAGGGGCGCGAGTACGAGCAGTACTTC
few TRBJ2-5 TRBD2 TRBV19 16 CASTGTSGGIAETQYF TGTGCCAGTACCGGGACTAGCGGGGGAATTGCGGAGACCCAGTACTTC
- TRBJ2-7 TRBD1 TRBV7-2 13 CASSLGQPYEQYF TGTGCCAGCAGCCTGGGACAGCCCTACGAGCAGTACTTC
- TRBJ2-5 - TRBV2 13 CASSYGTQETQYF TGTGCCAGCAGTTACGGGACCCAGGAGACCCAGTACTTC
- TRBJ2-5 TRBD1 TRBV10-3 11 CASRQGETQYF TGTGCCTCGCGACAGGGAGAGACCCAGTACTTC
- TRBJ2-7 TRBD1 TRBV5-1 12 CASRLTGDEQYF TGCGCCAGCCGACTGACAGGGGACGAGCAGTACTTC
- TRBJ2-1 TRBD2 TRBV7-8 17 CASSLRAGASSYNEQFF TGTGCCAGCAGCTTACGCGCGGGAGCTTCCTCCTACAATGAGCAGTTCTTC
- TRBJ2-3 - TRBV10-2 12 CASSELAPPQYF TGCGCCAGCAGTGAGCTCGCTCCCCCGCAGTATTTT
- TRBJ1-5 - TRBV28 12 CASSSEYQPQHF TGTGCCAGCAGTTCGGAATATCAGCCCCAGCATTTT
few TRBJ2-7 - TRBV29-1 14 CSARSTTLSYEQYF TGCAGCGCCAGGAGCACCACCCTGTCCTACGAGCAGTACTTC
- TRBJ2-1 - TRBV5-1 17 CASRGAGHLGVGDEQFF TGCGCCAGCCGTGGGGCGGGCCATCTCGGGGTCGGGGATGAGCAGTTCTTC
once TRBJ1-3 - TRBV7-2 15 CASSPDAKSGNTIYF TGTGCCAGCAGCCCCGACGCAAAGTCTGGAAACACCATATATTTT
- TRBJ2-3 - TRBV28 13 CASRAGSTDTQYF TGTGCCAGCAGAGCGGGTAGCACAGATACGCAGTATTTT
once TRBJ2-7 - TRBV5-4 13 CASSLDRNYEQYF TGTGCCAGCAGCTTGGACAGAAACTACGAGCAGTACTTC
- TRBJ1-1 - TRBV6-5 13 CASSYSLDTEAFF TGTGCCAGCAGTTACTCCTTGGACACTGAAGCTTTCTTT